The 15 T cell receptor beta chains below come from one sample, sequenced in a study of siplizumab effects on memory and regulatory T cells. Clones were read by immunoSEQ multiplex PCR, and TCRdb kept only the in-frame ones, dropping some. The table lists some 96,000 clones, 85% to 95% of them singletons. The sequenced sample consisted of non-Treg CD4+ T cells sorted from blood. The receptors shown here come from a human donor in good health.

This clone is a singleton in its sample. The chain links TRBV19 to TRBJ2-7; 9 bases fit TRBD1. With 6 bases clipped from V and 4 bases from J, the junction kept 7 bases outside the gene matches. Germline-derived CDR1 and CDR2 are LNHDA and SQIVND (reference sequence). The CDR3 loop spans 14 amino acids. The CDR3 region has the DNA TGTGCCAGTAGCGGACAGGGGACACATTACGAGCAGTACTTC. This codes for CASSGQGTHYEQYF.

This chain joins TRBV7-8 and TRBJ2-1; TRBD2 agrees at 9 bases. Trimming at V came to 1 base and at J to 7 bases, leaving 11 bases not matched to a gene. The CDR3 loop spans 17 amino acids. Germline CDR1 reads SGHVS; CDR2 reads FQNEAQ. CDR3 sequence (DNA): TGTGCCAGCAGCTTAGGGGATGGGCTAGCGGGAACGAATGAGCAGTTCTTC. Amino acids: CASSLGDGLAGTNEQFF.

V is TRBV19 and J is TRBJ2-7, with 12 bases matching TRBD2. The CDR3 sequence is 14 residues long. V shed 4 bases and J 3 bases; nucleotides not matched to a gene: 1. Per germline, CDR1 LNHDA and CDR2 SQIVND (reference sequence). This CDR3 is CASSRTSGDYEQYF. The CDR3 nucleotides are TGTGCCAGTAGTAGGACTAGCGGGGACTACGAGCAGTACTTC.

The CDR3, as DNA: TGTGCCAGCAGTGCGGCATTCAATGAGCAGTTCTTC. As protein: CASSAAFNEQFF. The gene calls are TRBV2 and TRBJ2-1; D is ambiguous. V was cut by 4 bases and J by 6 bases, with 7 bases left in between. From germline, CDR1 is SNHLY and CDR2 FYNNEI. This CDR3 is 12 amino acids long.

The chain combines TRBV19 with TRBJ1-5; D is uncertain. CDR1 is LNHDA, CDR2 SQIVND, per germline (reference sequence). Trimming left V 1 base short and J 9 bases short, with 13 bases between. There are 14 residues in the CDR3. Here the CDR3 reads CASSIAGRMGPQHF. CDR3 sequence (DNA): TGTGCCAGTAGTATAGCTGGGCGGATGGGGCCCCAGCATTTT.

V and J are TRBV19 and TRBJ2-3; D unclear. The CDR3 is 14 residues long. V was pared by 1 base and J by 2 bases, with 7 bases between. Per germline, CDR1 LNHDA and CDR2 SQIVND (reference sequence). The CDR3 nucleotides read TGTGCCAGTAGTATAGCCGGTTTCACAGATACGCAGTATTTT. This gives the protein CASSIAGFTDTQYF.

The V and J genes are TRBV6-1 and TRBJ2-3; D not certain. CDR3 length equals 16 residues. The germline V gene has CDR1 MNHNS and CDR2 SASEGT. V was clipped by 3 bases and J by 0 bases, with 13 bases between them. Written as DNA, the CDR3 is TGTGCCAGCAGTGACCGGCTCCTCGTGAGCACAGATACGCAGTATTTT. Amino acid sequence: CASSDRLLVSTDTQYF.

The J gene is TRBJ2-2, the V gene TRBV7-3; D is unresolved. This CDR3 is 12 amino acids long. The ends were cut back, 4 bases at V and 2 bases at J, with 2 bases in the middle. Per the germline V gene, CDR1 is SGHTA and CDR2 is FQGTGA. CDR3 in DNA: TGTGCCAGCAGCTCCAACACCGGGGAGCTGTTTTTT. It yields the protein CASSSNTGELFF.

The chain combines TRBV6-1 with TRBJ2-7; 7 bases are shared with TRBD1. Germline V gene sequence: CDR1 MNHNS, CDR2 SASEGT. V lost 5 bases to trimming and J lost 9 bases; unmatched junction nucleotides: 7. The CDR3 is 12 amino acids. CDR3 in DNA: TGTGCCAGCAGTCCGGGACAGCCTGGGCAGTACTTC. This encodes CASSPGQPGQYF.

This clone showed up just once. The chain is built from TRBV10-1 and TRBJ2-1; 10 nucleotides match TRBD1. V lost 6 bases and J lost 6; bases outside the gene matches: 8. The CDR3 length is 15 residues. Germline-derived CDR1 and CDR2 are WNHNN and SYGVQD (reference sequence). The DNA for the CDR3 is TGCGCCAGCAGCTCCCTAGGGACAGGGGTCAATGAGCAGTTCTTC. This gives the protein CASSSLGTGVNEQFF.

This chain joins TRBV11-3 and TRBJ1-1; a weak D match, TRBD1 (5 bases). The germline CDR1 and CDR2 sequences are SGHNT and YENEEA. The V gene lost 0 bases and the J gene lost 11 bases, with 13 bases spanning the gap. The CDR3 spans 13 residues. The CDR3 DNA reads as TGTGCCAGCAGCTTAGAAGGGGCCGAGCCCGCTTTCTTT. It yields the protein CASSLEGAEPAFF. Based on the CDR3 plus reference TRBV11-3 and TRBJ1-1, the full variable domain is EAGVVQSPRYKIIEKKQPVAFWCNPISGHNTLYWYLQNLGQGPELLIRYENEEAVDDSQLPKDRFSAERLKGVDSTLKIQPAELGDSAVYLCASSLEGAEPAFFGQGTRLTVV.

This chain connects TRBV14 to TRBJ1-2; 9 bases align to TRBD1. The V gene end was trimmed by 2 bases and the J gene end by 8 bases; junction bases not matched to a gene: 15. The CDR3 sequence is 17 residues long. CDR1 is SGHDN and CDR2 is FVKESK in the germline V gene. This chain's CDR3 is CASSQQYQHRDRDGYTF. DNA of the CDR3: TGTGCCAGCAGCCAACAATACCAACACCGGGACAGGGACGGCTACACCTTC.

J is TRBJ2-7 and V is TRBV4-2; 10 bases fit TRBD2. The CDR3 totals 18 residues. The germline V gene encodes CDR1 LGHNA and CDR2 YNFKEQ. The trim removed 3 bases at V and 3 bases at J, leaving 14 bases unmatched. The CDR3 DNA reads TGTGCCAGCAGCCAGAGGGGTGGATCTAGCGGGAGAGTCTACGAGCAGTACTTC. It yields the protein CASSQRGGSSGRVYEQYF.

The chain combines TRBV7-2 with TRBJ1-1; 7 nucleotides line up with TRBD1. Trimming cost V 4 bases and J 4 bases; bases outside gene matches: 6. The germline gives CDR1 SGHTA, CDR2 FQGNSA. The CDR3 spans 14 residues. The CDR3 DNA follows: TGTGCCAGCAGCTGGAATCCAGGGGGCACTGAAGCTTTCTTT. Its translation is CASSWNPGGTEAFF.

CDR3 sequence (DNA): TGCGCCAGCGGTCAAATACTAGCGGGAGATTTGGATACGCAGTATTTT. It yields the protein CASGQILAGDLDTQYF. The chain has TRBV5-1 and TRBJ2-3, with 11 bases lining up with TRBD2. CDR1 is SGHRS, CDR2 YFSETQ, per germline. The CDR3 is 16 residues long. The V gene end was trimmed by 7 bases and the J gene end by 6 bases; junction bases not matched to a gene: 13.